The clone carrying this T cell receptor beta chain was seen a handful of times. Germline V gene sequence: CDR1 DFQATT, CDR2 SNEGSKA (reference sequence). The CDR3 extends over 14 amino acids. V lost 1 base and J lost 10; bases outside the gene matches: 12. One entry per CDR3 protein, called by TCRdb with MiXCR from the 5' RACE reads. Among around 30,000 distinct CDR3 sequences listed, approximately 15% were seen once. The sample is drawn from a study of CD8 T cells in ankylosing spondylitis. The source material was blood. The chain joins TRBV20-1 to TRBJ1-1; 7 positions match TRBD1. The sequence came from a male donor with ankylosing spondylitis or in good health (not recorded which). CDR3 coding DNA: TGCAGTGCTAGAGCAGTAGGGGGCCGAGTGGGAGCTTTCTTT. The encoded protein is CSARAVGGRVGAFF.